These 26 T cell receptor beta chains originate from one sample sequenced in a study of response to subunit inactivated influenza vaccine. TCRdb processed the RT-PCR reads anew with MiXCR; each CDR3 protein has one entry. The data show about 190,000 distinct CDR3 sequences, over 13% seen once. The sample in question was CD8+ T cells sorted from PBMCs, obtained roughly 5 days after vaccination. All receptors derive from a man aged 50 to 60 who received an inactivated influenza vaccine.

The V and J genes are TRBV27 and TRBJ2-3; tentatively, D is TRBD2 (6 bases). The CDR3 has 15 amino acids. CDR1 is MNHEY and CDR2 is SMNVEV in the germline V gene (reference sequence). V gave up 5 bases and J gave up 4 bases, with 16 bases separating them. The CDR3 DNA reads as TGTGCCAGCAGTAACTGGACTATCTCGTCAGATACGCAGTATTTT. Amino acids: CASSNWTISSDTQYF.

The chain couples TRBV29-1 to TRBJ2-5; D could derive from TRBD1 or TRBD2 (5 bases each). This CDR3 contains 13 residues. Germline-derived CDR1 and CDR2 are SQVTM and ANQGSEA. The V end lost 4 bases, the J end lost 0 bases, and 9 bases lay between the germline ends. CDR3 in amino acids: CSVVRGYQETQYF. The CDR3 nucleotides read TGCAGCGTTGTGAGGGGATACCAAGAGACCCAGTACTTC.

This clonotype occurred many times. J is TRBJ2-5 and V is TRBV21-1. TRBV21-1 is reported as a pseudogene. There are 14 residues in the CDR3. CDR3 region: CASSKAADQETQYF. The CDR3 nucleotides are TGTGCCAGCAGCAAAGCTGCAGACCAAGAGACCCAGTACTTC.

The gene calls are TRBV2 and TRBJ2-3; 7 bases are a match to TRBD2. The V and J ends lost 6 bases and 0 bases, in that order; junction bases with no gene match: 12. Germline CDR1 reads SNHLY; CDR2 reads FYNNEI. The CDR3 has 17 amino acids. The CDR3 is CASRRNRLALSTDTQYF. The CDR3 region has the DNA TGTGCCAGCAGGCGAAACCGACTAGCCCTGAGCACAGATACGCAGTATTTT. Variable domain in full (rest from reference TRBV2 and TRBJ2-3): EPEVTQTPSHQVTQMGQEVILRCVPISNHLYFYWYRQILGQKVEFLVSFYNNEISEKSEIFDDQFSVERPDGSNFTLKIRSTKLEDSAMYFCASRRNRLALSTDTQYFGPGTRLTVL.

The rearrangement joins TRBV5-6 to TRBJ2-2, with TRBD2 matching over 9 bases. CDR1 and CDR2 (germline): SGHDT, YYEEEE. Trimming cost V 1 base and J 4 bases; bases outside gene matches: 8. The CDR3 loop spans 17 amino acids. The CDR3 bases are TGTGCCAGCAGCTTGTCGGCTAGCGGGGCTGTCACCGGGGAGCTGTTTTTT. Translated, it gives CASSLSASGAVTGELFF.

This clonotype was detected a few times. V and J are TRBV11-2 and TRBJ2-2; no clear D gene. V lost 2 bases to trimming and J lost 6 bases, with 16 bases between them. Germline CDR1 and CDR2: SGHAT and FQNNGV. This CDR3 has 16 amino acids. The CDR3 sequence is CASSLRGLGKPGELFF. In DNA form, the CDR3 reads TGTGCCAGCAGCTTACGCGGCCTAGGGAAGCCCGGGGAGCTGTTTTTT.

This clonotype was counted a few times. The rearrangement joins TRBV6-6 to TRBJ1-1, with D unclear. Germline CDR1 reads MNHNY; CDR2 reads SVGAGI (reference sequence). CDR3 length: 13 residues. Trimming left V 8 bases short and J 0 bases short, with 10 bases between. CDR3 nucleotides: TGTGCCAGCCATTTAGGGCTGAACACTGAAGCTTTCTTT. This encodes CASHLGLNTEAFF.

This clonotype appeared many times. The CDR3: CASSTFAGDTQYF. CDR3 sequence (DNA): TGTGCCAGCAGCACTTTCGCGGGTGATACGCAGTATTTT. The chain has TRBV11-3 and TRBJ2-3, with a weak D call TRBD2 (5 bases). CDR3 size: 13 residues. Between the trimmed V and J ends, which lost 5 bases and 6 bases, there was a span of 12 bases. Germline CDR1 is SGHNT and CDR2 is YENEEA.

The CDR3 loop reads CASSLLSGGGEKLFF. The CDR3 DNA is TGTGCCAGCAGCTTATTATCAGGGGGCGGTGAAAAACTGTTTTTT. This chain joins TRBV7-8 and TRBJ1-4, with 8 bases matching TRBD1. Germline lookup yields CDR1 SGHVS and CDR2 FQNEAQ. This CDR3 is 15 amino acids long. The trim removed 2 bases at V and 7 bases at J, leaving 6 bases unmatched.

J is TRBJ2-5 and V is TRBV13, with 13 bases lining up with TRBD2. CDR1 PRHDT and CDR2 FYEKMQ come from the germline V gene (reference sequence). The CDR3 loop spans 15 amino acids. Trimming removed 4 bases from V and 3 bases from J; junction bases left unmatched: 2. The CDR3 reads CASSSLAGGEETQYF. As DNA, the CDR3 is TGTGCCAGCAGCTCACTAGCGGGGGGGGAAGAGACCCAGTACTTC.

This clonotype was counted between two and nine times. This chain uses TRBV12-3 or TRBV12-4 with TRBJ2-1, with D possibly matching TRBD1 (6 bases). V dropped 8 bases and J dropped 5 bases, with 16 bases sitting between them. The CDR3 is 14 residues long. The DNA of the CDR3 is TGTGCCAGCCTCCCGGACAGAGAACACAATGAGCAGTTCTTC. Encoded protein: CASLPDREHNEQFF.

The chain joins TRBV23-1 to TRBJ1-5, with 7 bases matching TRBD1. TRBV23-1 is placed among ORFs of uncertain function. This CDR3 is 15 amino acids long. V was clipped by 10 bases and J by 4 bases; unmatched bases: 13. CDR3 sequence (DNA): TGCGCCACCGCGTTTCAGGGGGTTGGAAATCAGCCCCAGCATTTT. This codes for CATAFQGVGNQPQHF.

At least ten counts were recorded for this clonotype. The CDR3 coding sequence is TGTGCCAGCAGCTTAGCGGTCCCAAGGGAGGGGCAGTTCTTC. Protein: CASSLAVPREGQFF. The rearrangement joins TRBV7-9 to TRBJ2-1; 7 nucleotides line up with TRBD2. The CDR3 has 14 residues. Per the germline V gene, CDR1 is SEHNR and CDR2 is FQNEAQ (reference sequence). The J segment lost 12 bases and the V segment lost 0 bases, leaving 8 bases of the junction unmatched.

V gene TRBV6-1 combines with J gene TRBJ2-2, with 7 bases that match TRBD1. V was clipped by 5 bases and J by 1 base; unmatched bases: 7. Per the germline V gene, CDR1 is MNHNS and CDR2 is SASEGT. CDR3 length: 16 amino acids. CDR3 sequence reads: CASSTSRGRNTGELFF. The CDR3 DNA is TGTGCCAGCAGTACGTCCAGGGGGAGGAACACCGGGGAGCTGTTTTTT.

The chain couples TRBV6-5 to TRBJ1-5; no definite D call. Germline V gene data show CDR1 as MNHEY and CDR2 as SVGAGI. The CDR3 sequence is 9 residues long. The germline V and J ends were trimmed by 8 bases and 6 bases, with 2 bases remaining between them. The CDR3 sequence is CASGQPQHF. In nucleotides, the CDR3 is TGTGCCAGCGGTCAGCCCCAGCATTTT.

This clonotype was seen more than once but under ten times. DNA for the CDR3: TGTGCCAGCACGGAGCAGGGTGATGGTGGGGCCAACGTCCTGACTTTC. Translation: CASTEQGDGGANVLTF. The V and J genes are TRBV2 and TRBJ2-6; tentative D call: TRBD1 (5 bases). The CDR3 covers 16 residues. Germline assignment: CDR1 SNHLY and CDR2 FYNNEI. The V end was cut by 7 bases, the J end by 3 bases, with 16 bases between.

This clonotype was counted between two and nine times. This chain uses TRBV6-1 with TRBJ2-5, with 11 bases identical to TRBD2. This CDR3 has 15 amino acids. Germline loops: CDR1 MNHNS, CDR2 SASEGT. V shed 7 bases, J shed 1 base, and the junction held 5 bases outside the gene matches. The CDR3 region is CASTPSGGIQETQYF. The CDR3 DNA reads TGTGCCAGCACCCCTAGCGGGGGGATCCAAGAGACCCAGTACTTC.

This clonotype was picked up a small number of times. V is TRBV2 and J is TRBJ2-1; weak D call: TRBD1 (6 bases). With 5 bases removed from V and 0 bases from J, the gap between germline ends came to 11 bases. The CDR3 is 15 residues long. Germline CDR1 reads SNHLY; CDR2 reads FYNNEI. CDR3 protein: CASSPRGGSYNEQFF. CDR3 DNA sequence: TGTGCCAGCAGTCCCCGAGGGGGCTCCTACAATGAGCAGTTCTTC.

This clonotype has more than one count but fewer than ten. This chain joins TRBV10-2 and TRBJ2-5, with a possible D match to TRBD1 (6 bases). The CDR3 consists of 13 residues. Between the trimmed V and J ends, which lost 2 bases and 5 bases, there was a span of 9 bases. Germline CDR1 is WSHSY and CDR2 is SAAADI. The CDR3 protein is CASSEGGRETQYF. DNA for the CDR3: TGCGCCAGCAGTGAGGGGGGCCGGGAGACCCAGTACTTC.

The V gene is TRBV19, the J gene TRBJ1-1, with no clear D. Germline V gives CDR1 LNHDA, CDR2 SQIVND (reference sequence). This CDR3 comprises 16 residues. Trimming stripped 3 bases from V and 3 bases from J, with 17 bases between. The DNA for the CDR3 is TGTGCCAGTAGTATGAGCCGAGAGCTAACGGACACTGAAGCTTTCTTT. Encoded protein: CASSMSRELTDTEAFF. Variable domain in full (rest from reference TRBV19 and TRBJ1-1): DGGITQSPKYLFRKEGQNVTLSCEQNLNHDAMYWYRQDPGQGLRLIYYSQIVNDFQKGDIAEGYSVSREKKESFPLTVTSAQKNPTAFYLCASSMSRELTDTEAFFGQGTRLTVV.

This clonotype was seen a few times. The V call is TRBV10-2, the J call TRBJ1-1; D is possibly TRBD1 (6 bases). CDR1 and CDR2 (germline): WSHSY, SAAADI. The CDR3 runs to 13 residues. Trimming stripped 5 bases from V and 1 base from J, with 8 bases between. The CDR3: CASSTGKNTEAFF. CDR3 in DNA: TGCGCCAGCAGTACAGGGAAGAACACTGAAGCTTTCTTT.

This clonotype was counted between two and nine times. The chain uses TRBV6-1 and TRBJ1-2; 9 bases agree with TRBD1. Germline V gene lookup returns CDR1 MNHNS and CDR2 SASEGT. The CDR3 runs to 14 residues. V lost 5 bases, J lost 4 bases, and 5 bases stayed unmatched. The DNA for the CDR3 is TGTGCCAGCAGTCCCGGGACAGGGCCCTATGGCTACACCTTC. As protein: CASSPGTGPYGYTF.

This sequence joins TRBV7-9 and TRBJ2-2, with D perhaps matching TRBD2 (6 bases). The germline CDR1 and CDR2 sequences are SEHNR and FQNEAQ (reference sequence). The ends were cut back, 5 bases at V and 3 bases at J, with 16 bases in the middle. The CDR3 contains 16 residues. Here the CDR3 reads CASSPGGGADTGELFF. Here the CDR3 DNA reads TGTGCCAGCAGCCCCGGGGGTGGGGCAGACACCGGGGAGCTGTTTTTT. Variable domain in full (rest from reference TRBV7-9 and TRBJ2-2): DTGVSQNPRHKITKRGQNVTFRCDPISEHNRLYWYRQTLGQGPEFLTYFQNEAQLEKSRLLSDRFSAERPKGSFSTLEIQRTEQGDSAMYLCASSPGGGADTGELFFGEGSRLTVL.

This chain uses TRBV11-2 with TRBJ2-7; 8 bases match TRBD2. Losses at the gene ends were 5 bases for V and 6 bases for J; bases not matched to a gene: 9. CDR3 length: 14 amino acids. CDR1 is SGHAT and CDR2 is FQNNGV in the germline V gene. The CDR3 loop reads CASSVAGNRREQYF. DNA for the CDR3: TGTGCCAGCAGCGTAGCGGGGAATCGTCGCGAGCAGTACTTC.

The rearrangement links TRBV3-1 to TRBJ2-2, with TRBD1 matching over 8 bases. CDR1 LGHDT and CDR2 YNNKEL come from the germline V gene (reference sequence). The V and J ends lost 8 bases and 5 bases, in that order; junction bases with no gene match: 22. The CDR3 length is 19 residues. The CDR3 DNA sequence: TGTGCCAGCTCCAAGGACCCCGCGAGGACAGGGCGAAGAACCGGGGAGCTGTTTTTT. Protein product: CASSKDPARTGRRTGELFF.

By sample share, this clonotype is medium-sized. This chain joins TRBV6-5 and TRBJ2-7, with a possible D match to TRBD2 (5 bases). The germline CDR1 and CDR2 sequences are MNHEY and SVGAGI. The V and J ends lost 1 base and 3 bases respectively, with 13 bases between them. The CDR3 covers 15 residues. CDR3 in DNA: TGTGCCAGCAGTTACTACCGGGATTTCGACTACGAGCAGTACTTC. Translation: CASSYYRDFDYEQYF.